Each of the 3 T cell receptor beta chains below was sequenced from the same sample in a study of blood T cell repertoires in COVID-19. The table came from immunoSEQ multiplex PCR; TCRdb's copy has only in-frame clones and leaves some out. The sample includes under 300,000 clones, 85% to 90% of them seen just once. The specimen sequenced was peripheral blood. The receptors originated from a woman in her sixties or seventies with COVID-19, enrolled during active disease.

This chain uses TRBV2 with TRBJ1-6; 8 bases align to TRBD1. CDR3 length: 16 residues. CDR1 is SNHLY, CDR2 FYNNEI, per germline. V dropped 4 bases and J dropped 9; count of bases not matched to a gene: 11. Here the CDR3 reads CASSGEGQGSSSPLHF. The CDR3 DNA follows: TGTGCCAGCAGTGGGGAAGGACAGGGAAGCAGTTCACCCCTCCACTTT.

The rearrangement uses TRBV5-1 and TRBJ1-1; D perhaps matches TRBD1 (5 bases). This CDR3 contains 14 residues. The V gene lost 4 bases and the J gene lost 5 bases, with 15 bases spanning the gap. CDR1 is SGHRS, CDR2 YFSETQ, per germline. Here the CDR3 DNA reads TGCGCCAGCAGCCGACGGACGGCAGGGACTGAAGCTTTCTTT. Translation gives CASSRRTAGTEAFF.

In the case of this clone: The junction does not match germline at one end; this may be a read error. The V gene is TRBV20-1, the J gene TRBJ1-2, with no clear D. Germline CDR1 is DFQATT and CDR2 is SNEGSKA (reference sequence). The CDR3 has 9 residues. The CDR3 here is CSAREAGFF. CDR3 nucleotides: TGCAGTGCTAGGGAGGCAGGATTCTTC.